The table lists the clone carrying this T cell receptor beta chain with many counts. What it recognizes is unknown. This CDR3 comprises 13 residues. CDR1 is SEHNR and CDR2 is FQNEAQ in the germline V gene (reference sequence). V was pared by 5 bases and J by 3 bases, with 10 bases between. Treatment described: oral pan-JAK inhibitor, 5-10 mg twice daily. These data originate in a study of CD8+ T cells in alopecia areata. In the study overall: Each of the treated patients was given oral tofacitinib, 5 to 10 mg twice daily, for moderate-to-severe alopecia areata. Notes on the study in general: Within the top 100, expanded CD8+ clones significantly decreased with tofacitinib, as did scalp clonality. Scalp lesions, especially in alopecia totalis/universalis, had higher clonality than normal scalp.

Sequencing relied on a cDNA template that was reverse transcribed from extracted RNA. Produced via immunoSEQ multiplex PCR; TCRdb's table is partial and in-frame only. The sample has 180,000 or so clones; 51% are singletons. This clonotype originated in a human donor with alopecia areata. This chain connects TRBV7-9 to TRBJ1-2; D perhaps matches TRBD1 (5 bases). The starting material was CD8+ T cells sorted from blood, obtained at approximately week 52, from a patient treated with tofacitinib. CDR3 loop: CASSPGTDYGYTF. The CDR3 DNA sequence: TGTGCCAGCAGCCCCGGGACGGACTATGGCTACACCTTC. Supplemented by reference TRBV7-9 and TRBJ1-2, the full variable domain reads DTGVSQNPRHKITKRGQNVTFRCDPISEHNRLYWYRQTLGQGPEFLTYFQNEAQLEKSRLLSDRFSAERPKGSFSTLEIQRTEQGDSAMYLCASSPGTDYGYTFGSGTRLTVV.